The 32 T cell receptor beta chains below all came from one sample that was sequenced in a study of spatial heterogeneity in lung cancer. Points from the study as a whole: The number of expanded tumor alpha and beta chains correlated with mutation number.

Time point denoted: sample taken at primary tumor resection. TCRdb recomputed calls from the 5' RACE reads with MiXCR, one row per CDR3 protein. The profile shows over 2,000 distinct CDR3 sequences, 15% to 20% of them singletons. These TCRs' antigens remain unknown. This material consisted of lung tumor tissue, taken at surgery. The receptors originated from a male donor with early-stage non-small cell lung cancer.

This clonotype qualifies as medium-sized. V is TRBV20-1 and J is TRBJ2-7; no clear D gene. Per germline, CDR1 DFQATT and CDR2 SNEGSKA (reference sequence). The CDR3 is 14 amino acids. With 4 bases removed from V and 6 bases from J, the gap between germline ends came to 19 bases. CDR3 protein: CSAKPARMSAEQYF. The DNA for the CDR3 is TGCAGTGCTAAACCCGCCCGGATGTCGGCCGAGCAGTACTTC.

The table lists this clonotype with a few counts. V gene TRBV11-2 combines with J gene TRBJ1-2, with D perhaps matching TRBD1 (5 bases). There are 15 residues in the CDR3. V lost 2 bases, J lost 5 bases, and 15 bases lay in between. Per the germline V gene, CDR1 is SGHAT and CDR2 is FQNNGV. CDR3 nucleotide sequence: TGTGCCAGCAGCTTACAGCAGGGAGGGATTTATGGCTACACCTTC. Protein sequence: CASSLQQGGIYGYTF.

The sample holds many counts of this clonotype. This chain uses TRBV12-3 or TRBV12-4 with TRBJ2-7; 8 bases are shared with TRBD2. This CDR3 is 12 amino acids long. The V segment lost 6 bases and the J segment 4 bases; nucleotides outside the gene matches: 2. For the CDR3, the DNA is TGTGCCAGCAGCCCTAGCGGGTACGAGCAGTACTTC. Protein sequence: CASSPSGYEQYF.

A few counts support this clonotype. The V and J genes are TRBV28 and TRBJ2-1; D may correspond to TRBD1 or TRBD2 (6 bases each). The V end lost 5 bases, the J end lost 7 bases, and 21 bases lay between the germline ends. The CDR3 sequence is 16 residues long. Germline assignment: CDR1 MDHEN and CDR2 SYDVKM. For the CDR3, the DNA is TGTGCCAGCAGTCTCTCCGGGACACCTCGGGGGAATGAGCAGTTCTTC. Amino acid sequence: CASSLSGTPRGNEQFF.

In this sample, this clonotype turned up a few times. The chain has TRBV11-2 and TRBJ2-2; a weak D match, TRBD1 (6 bases). The CDR3 length is 15 residues. Germline values: CDR1 SGHAT, CDR2 FQNNGV. Trimming stripped 7 bases from V and 2 bases from J, with 14 bases between. CDR3 in amino acids: CASTDRLSNTGELFF. The DNA of the CDR3 is TGTGCCAGCACCGACAGGCTTTCTAACACCGGGGAGCTGTTTTTT.

The chain joins TRBV12-3 or TRBV12-4 to TRBJ2-5, with 9 nucleotides matching TRBD1. The CDR3 sequence is 14 residues long. J was trimmed by 4 bases and V by 7 bases; bases with no gene match: 7. The CDR3 region is CASTPTGGPETQYF. In DNA, the CDR3 is TGTGCCAGCACCCCAACAGGGGGCCCAGAGACCCAGTACTTC.

This clonotype appeared a single time. The chain has TRBV7-9 and TRBJ2-5; no clear D. The CDR3 totals 12 residues. Per germline, CDR1 SEHNR and CDR2 FQNEAQ (reference sequence). V was clipped by 5 bases and J by 4 bases, with 8 bases between them. The CDR3 sequence: CASSPNRETQYF. CDR3 DNA sequence: TGTGCCAGCAGCCCGAATCGAGAGACCCAGTACTTC.

The chain is built from TRBV5-4 and TRBJ1-2, with 7 bases matching TRBD1. The CDR3 sequence is 15 residues long. The V gene end was trimmed by 2 bases and the J gene end by 4 bases; junction bases not matched to a gene: 8. Per germline, CDR1 SGHNT and CDR2 YYREEE (reference sequence). CDR3 sequence (DNA): TGTGCCAGCAGCTTAGACAGGGAAGCGAGCTATGGCTACACCTTC. This codes for CASSLDREASYGYTF.

By frequency in the sample, this clonotype is medium-sized. The gene calls are TRBV3-1 and TRBJ2-1; TRBD2 matches at 10 bases. This CDR3 spans 15 amino acids. CDR1 is LGHDT, CDR2 YNNKEL, per germline (reference sequence). V dropped 6 bases and J dropped 0; count of bases not matched to a gene: 2. CDR3 protein: CASRRTSGSYNEQFF. CDR3 coding DNA: TGTGCCAGCAGACGGACTAGCGGCTCCTACAATGAGCAGTTCTTC.

This rearrangement joins TRBV20-1 to TRBJ2-7; D gene ambiguous. Between the trimmed V and J ends, which lost 3 bases and 3 bases, there was a span of 9 bases. The CDR3 is made up of 12 amino acids. Germline CDR1 reads DFQATT; CDR2 reads SNEGSKA (reference sequence). For the CDR3, the DNA is TGCAGTGCTAGTGCGGCAGACTACGAGCAGTACTTC. It translates to CSASAADYEQYF.

This clonotype was seen at least ten times. The chain combines TRBV7-9 with TRBJ2-7; D is undetermined. The CDR3 has 14 residues. Germline V gives CDR1 SEHNR, CDR2 FQNEAQ (reference sequence). V was shortened by 7 bases and J by 4 bases, with 17 bases between the two germline ends. For the CDR3, the DNA is TGTGCCAGCAAGAGGTCCCAAGACGTATACGAGCAGTACTTC. It specifies CASKRSQDVYEQYF.

Relative to its sample, this clonotype is medium-sized. The chain uses TRBV18 and TRBJ1-4, with 8 bases fitting TRBD1. Germline V gives CDR1 KGHSH, CDR2 LQKENI. Trimming removed 3 bases from V and 4 bases from J; junction bases left unmatched: 1. This CDR3 is 14 amino acids long. For the CDR3, the DNA is TGTGCCAGCTCACCGACAGGGGTTAATGAAAAACTGTTTTTT. It translates to CASSPTGVNEKLFF.

Judged by abundance, this clonotype is medium-sized (0.01 to 0.1%). The rearrangement links TRBV5-1 to TRBJ2-7, with TRBD1 matching over 8 bases. This CDR3 spans 16 amino acids. Germline V gene lookup returns CDR1 SGHRS and CDR2 YFSETQ. V lost 4 bases, J lost 5 bases, and 14 bases stayed unmatched. Here the CDR3 reads CASSLNGDRSLDEQYF. CDR3 coding DNA: TGCGCCAGCAGCCTCAATGGGGACAGGTCGTTGGACGAGCAGTACTTC.

This clonotype was detected only a few times. V and J are TRBV5-1 and TRBJ2-5; D gene unclear. V was cut by 5 bases and J by 1 base, with 6 bases left in between. The germline V gene encodes CDR1 SGHRS and CDR2 YFSETQ. CDR3 size: 12 residues. The CDR3 DNA follows: TGCGCCAGCAGTCTTAGCCAAGAGACCCAGTACTTC. The encoded protein is CASSLSQETQYF.

In its sample, this clonotype is medium-sized. V is TRBV4-1 and J is TRBJ2-2; TRBD2 is a possible D gene (6 bases). The CDR3 contains 16 residues. The V end was cut by 7 bases, the J end by 4 bases, with 19 bases between. Germline values: CDR1 MGHRA, CDR2 YSYEKL. The DNA for the CDR3 is TGCGCCAGCAACAATCCCGCGCGGGATCGCACCGGGGAGCTGTTTTTT. Protein sequence: CASNNPARDRTGELFF.

By frequency in the sample, this clonotype is medium-sized. This chain uses TRBV7-9 with TRBJ2-1; maybe TRBD1 (6 bases). CDR3 length: 13 amino acids. V dropped 2 bases and J dropped 9 bases, with 11 bases sitting between them. CDR1 is SEHNR and CDR2 is FQNEAQ in the germline V gene (reference sequence). The CDR3 protein is CASSLQGPSEQFF. In DNA form, the CDR3 reads TGTGCCAGCAGCTTACAGGGGCCAAGTGAGCAGTTCTTC.

The CDR3 loop reads CSARISSYEQYF. For the CDR3, the DNA is TGCAGTGCTAGGATTTCCTCCTACGAGCAGTACTTC. V usage is TRBV20-1 and J usage is TRBJ2-7; D gene unclear. Germline loops: CDR1 DFQATT, CDR2 SNEGSKA (reference sequence). Trimming shortened V by 3 bases and J by 0 bases, and 6 bases separated the two germline ends. CDR3 length: 12 residues.

This rearrangement joins TRBV5-6 to TRBJ1-1, with D perhaps matching TRBD1 (5 bases). Trimming took 1 base from V and 1 from J, leaving 11 bases between them. CDR1 SGHDT and CDR2 YYEEEE come from the germline V gene. The CDR3 spans 15 residues. The CDR3 loop reads CASSLRTSSNTEAFF. Written as DNA, the CDR3 is TGTGCCAGCAGCTTGAGGACAAGCTCGAACACTGAAGCTTTCTTT.

The V gene is TRBV7-2, the J gene TRBJ2-1; possibly TRBD2 for D (6 bases). Germline CDR1 SGHTA, CDR2 FQGNSA. This CDR3 region has 16 residues. V was trimmed by 5 bases and J by 0 bases, leaving 14 bases between them. The DNA for the CDR3 is TGTGCCAGCAGCGTCCGGGACGGGGGCTCCTACAATGAGCAGTTCTTC. Amino acids: CASSVRDGGSYNEQFF.

The gene calls are TRBV4-1 and TRBJ2-1; D is perhaps TRBD1 (5 bases). V was cut by 0 bases and J by 3 bases, with 6 bases left in between. The CDR3 consists of 14 residues. Germline values: CDR1 MGHRA, CDR2 YSYEKL. CDR3 loop: CASSQDDSYNEQFF. The CDR3 DNA follows: TGCGCCAGCAGCCAAGATGACAGCTACAATGAGCAGTTCTTC.

The J gene is TRBJ1-1, the V gene TRBV5-1; D is ambiguous. CDR1 SGHRS and CDR2 YFSETQ come from the germline V gene. V dropped 1 base and J dropped 6 bases, with 10 bases sitting between them. This CDR3 comprises 13 residues. The chain's CDR3 is CASSLLGDAEAFF. The CDR3 DNA reads TGCGCCAGCAGCTTGTTGGGAGACGCTGAAGCTTTCTTT.

A few counts support this clonotype. J is TRBJ2-7 and V is TRBV24-1; D gene unclear. CDR1 is KGHDR and CDR2 is SFDVKD in the germline V gene. The CDR3 has 13 residues. The ends were cut back, 4 bases at V and 4 bases at J, with 10 bases in the middle. In DNA, the CDR3 is TGTGCCACCAGTGACCATGATGCGTACGAGCAGTACTTC. Translation gives CATSDHDAYEQYF.

This clonotype is labeled as large (0.1 to 1%). The chain has TRBV7-8 and TRBJ2-3; D is unclear. The CDR3 spans 15 residues. Germline V gene data show CDR1 as SGHVS and CDR2 as FQNEAQ. Trimming took off 5 bases at V and 1 base at J, with 13 bases between the two ends. In nucleotides, the CDR3 is TGTGCCAGCAGCGCCAAGAGATTAGGCACAGATACGCAGTATTTT. This gives the protein CASSAKRLGTDTQYF. Using reference TRBV7-8 and TRBJ2-3 for the parts outside the CDR3, the full variable domain is GAGVSQSPRYKVAKRGQDVALRCDPISGHVSLFWYQQALGQGPEFLTYFQNEAQLDKSGLPSDRFFAERPEGSVSTLKIQRTQQEDSAVYLCASSAKRLGTDTQYFGPGTRLTVL.

The chain carries TRBV5-1 and TRBJ1-4; D not resolved. The germline gives CDR1 SGHRS, CDR2 YFSETQ. The CDR3 runs 15 residues. V lost 0 bases and J 8 bases, leaving 14 bases between the germline ends. The CDR3 sequence: CASSLAGSSGEKLFF. Written as DNA, the CDR3 is TGCGCCAGCAGCTTGGCCGGGTCCTCTGGGGAAAAACTGTTTTTT.

Within the sample, this clonotype is medium-sized. V gene TRBV6-5 combines with J gene TRBJ2-7, with TRBD1 identical over 9 bases. Germline values: CDR1 MNHEY, CDR2 SVGAGI. The V and J ends lost 2 bases and 5 bases, in that order; junction bases with no gene match: 4. The CDR3 runs to 14 residues. The CDR3 loop is CASSYAGQGNEQYF. DNA for the CDR3: TGTGCCAGCAGTTACGCTGGACAGGGGAACGAGCAGTACTTC.

By frequency in the sample, this clonotype is medium-sized (0.01 to 0.1%). The chain combines TRBV5-1 with TRBJ2-5, with D maybe TRBD2 (6 bases). V lost 5 bases, J lost 3 bases, and 20 bases lay in between. This CDR3 has 16 residues. From germline, CDR1 is SGHRS and CDR2 YFSETQ. CDR3 sequence (DNA): TGCGCCAGCAGTTCCGGGACTCAGTCGAGAAAAGAGACCCAGTACTTC. Encoded protein: CASSSGTQSRKETQYF.

This clonotype was recorded at least ten times. The chain employs TRBV5-1 and TRBJ2-2; a weak D match, TRBD1 (6 bases). Germline V gives CDR1 SGHRS, CDR2 YFSETQ. The CDR3 is 15 residues long. The ends were cut back, 0 bases at V and 4 bases at J, with 10 bases in the middle. As DNA, the CDR3 is TGCGCCAGCAGCTTGGTACAGGGCGGCACCGGGGAGCTGTTTTTT. Protein: CASSLVQGGTGELFF.

This clonotype counts as medium-sized (0.01 to 0.1%). This sequence joins TRBV30 and TRBJ1-4; possible D gene TRBD1, 5 bases. The CDR3 is 14 residues long. V was pared by 0 bases and J by 13 bases, with 18 bases between. Germline assignment: CDR1 GTSNPN and CDR2 SVGIG (reference sequence). The CDR3 loop is CAWSVDSLLGGLFF. CDR3 sequence (DNA): TGTGCCTGGAGTGTAGACAGCCTGCTCGGGGGACTGTTTTTT.

Relative to its sample, this clonotype is medium-sized (0.01 to 0.1%). This CDR3 is CASKESGAVGTEAFF. CDR3 sequence (DNA): TGTGCCAGCAAAGAGTCTGGGGCAGTAGGCACTGAAGCTTTCTTT. V gene TRBV6-4 combines with J gene TRBJ1-1, with D tentatively TRBD1 (5 bases). Germline V CDR1 and CDR2: MRHNA, SNTAGT. This CDR3 contains 15 residues. Trimming stripped 7 bases from V and 4 bases from J, with 19 bases between.

This clonotype is a singleton in its sample. The rearrangement joins TRBV5-4 to TRBJ2-7; 11 bases are shared with TRBD2. CDR1 is SGHNT and CDR2 is YYREEE in the germline V gene (reference sequence). The CDR3 runs to 13 residues. Trimming cost V 4 bases and J 5 bases; bases outside gene matches: 2. The CDR3, as DNA: TGTGCCAGCAGCCTAGCGGGAGGCGACGAGCAGTACTTC. It yields the protein CASSLAGGDEQYF.

J is TRBJ2-5 and V is TRBV6-6, with TRBD1 as a possible D gene (6 bases). CDR1 is MNHNY, CDR2 SVGAGI, per germline (reference sequence). The CDR3 spans 11 residues. Trimming pared 8 bases from V and 5 bases from J, leaving 9 bases between. The CDR3 spells CASAQGETQYF. Here the CDR3 DNA reads TGTGCCAGCGCTCAGGGGGAGACCCAGTACTTC.

The genes are TRBV28 and TRBJ2-6; possibly TRBD1 or TRBD2 for D (5 bases each). This CDR3 region has 18 residues. V lost 3 bases to trimming and J lost 0 bases, with 15 bases between them. The V gene's germline CDR1 is MDHEN and CDR2 SYDVKM. In DNA form, the CDR3 reads TGTGCCAGCAGTTTCCTCGGGACGGCATACTCTGGGGCCAACGTCCTGACTTTC. Protein product: CASSFLGTAYSGANVLTF.